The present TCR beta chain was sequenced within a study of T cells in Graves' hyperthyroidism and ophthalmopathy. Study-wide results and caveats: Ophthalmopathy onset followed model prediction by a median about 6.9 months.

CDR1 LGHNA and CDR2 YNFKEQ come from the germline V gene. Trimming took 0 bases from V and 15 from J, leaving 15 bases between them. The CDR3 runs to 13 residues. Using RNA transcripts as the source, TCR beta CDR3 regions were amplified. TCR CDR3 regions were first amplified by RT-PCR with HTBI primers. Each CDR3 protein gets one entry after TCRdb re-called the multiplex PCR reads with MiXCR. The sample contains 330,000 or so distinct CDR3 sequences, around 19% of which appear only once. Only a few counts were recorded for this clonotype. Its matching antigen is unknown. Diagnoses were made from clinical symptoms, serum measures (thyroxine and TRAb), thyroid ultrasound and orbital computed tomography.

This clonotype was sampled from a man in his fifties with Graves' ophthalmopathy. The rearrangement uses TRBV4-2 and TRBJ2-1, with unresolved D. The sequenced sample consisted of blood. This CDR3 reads CASSQDGDQALFF. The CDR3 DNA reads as TGTGCCAGCAGCCAAGATGGAGACCAAGCCTTGTTCTTC.